These 2 T cell receptor beta chains originate from one sample sequenced in a study of CD8+CD57+ T cells in acquired aplastic anemia. Before being chosen for sequencing, patients had shown CD8+CD57+ cell expansion by flow cytometry. Genomic DNA templated the TCR beta VDJ and CDR3 profiling. TCRdb used MiXCR to reprocess the reads, holding one entry per CDR3 protein. Among under 500,000 distinct CDR3 sequences, roughly 34% were seen once, and the ten largest hold less than 0.85%. The sample comprised sorted CD4+, CD8+, or CD8+CD57+ T cells (not recorded which) from PBMCs. The source is a human donor with aplastic anemia.

This clonotype was seen many times. The V gene is TRBV14, the J gene TRBJ2-7, with D uncertain. The germline V gene encodes CDR1 SGHDN and CDR2 FVKESK. The V gene lost 4 bases and the J gene lost 2 bases, with 3 bases spanning the gap. The CDR3 covers 11 residues. This chain's CDR3 is CASSLPYEQYF. Here the CDR3 DNA reads TGTGCCAGCAGCCTACCCTACGAGCAGTACTTC.

Only a few counts were recorded for this clonotype. The gene calls are TRBV20-1 and TRBJ1-1; 7 bases are a match to TRBD1. The V and J ends lost 3 bases and 2 bases, in that order; junction bases with no gene match: 6. The length of the CDR3 is 14 residues. Per the germline V gene, CDR1 is DFQATT and CDR2 is SNEGSKA (reference sequence). CDR3 coding DNA: TGCAGTGCTAGGGACAGGACTATTAACACTGAAGCTTTCTTT. Amino acids: CSARDRTINTEAFF.